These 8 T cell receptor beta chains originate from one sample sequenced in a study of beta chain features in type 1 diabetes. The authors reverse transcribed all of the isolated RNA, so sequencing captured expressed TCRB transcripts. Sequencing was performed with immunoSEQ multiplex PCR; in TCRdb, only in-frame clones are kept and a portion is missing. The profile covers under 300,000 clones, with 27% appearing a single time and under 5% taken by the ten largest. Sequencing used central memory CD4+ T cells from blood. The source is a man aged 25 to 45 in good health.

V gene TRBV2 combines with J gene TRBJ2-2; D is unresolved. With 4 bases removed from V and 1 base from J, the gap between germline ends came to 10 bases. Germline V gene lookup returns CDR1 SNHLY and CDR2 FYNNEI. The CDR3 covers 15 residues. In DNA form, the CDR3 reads TGTGCCAGCAGTGGACTTGGCAGGAACACCGGGGAGCTGTTTTTT. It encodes CASSGLGRNTGELFF.

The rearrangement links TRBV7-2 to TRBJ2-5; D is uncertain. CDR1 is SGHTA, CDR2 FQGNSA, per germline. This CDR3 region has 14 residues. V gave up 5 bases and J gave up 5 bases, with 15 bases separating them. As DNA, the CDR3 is TGTGCCAGCAGCCAGAGGCTCAGCAGGGAGACCCAGTACTTC. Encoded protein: CASSQRLSRETQYF.

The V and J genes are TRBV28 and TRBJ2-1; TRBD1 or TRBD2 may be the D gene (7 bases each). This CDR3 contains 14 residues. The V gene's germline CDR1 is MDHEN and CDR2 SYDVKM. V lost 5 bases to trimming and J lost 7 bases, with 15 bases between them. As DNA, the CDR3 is TGTGCCAGCAGTGAAATCCAGGGGGGGAATGAGCAGTTCTTC. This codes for CASSEIQGGNEQFF.

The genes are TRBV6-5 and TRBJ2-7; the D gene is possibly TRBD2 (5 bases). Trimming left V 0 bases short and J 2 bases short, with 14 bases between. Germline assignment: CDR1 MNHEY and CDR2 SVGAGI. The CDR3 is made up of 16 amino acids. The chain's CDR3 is CASSYSVLEAAYEQYF. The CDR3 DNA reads TGTGCCAGCAGTTACTCGGTGTTGGAGGCGGCCTACGAGCAGTACTTC.

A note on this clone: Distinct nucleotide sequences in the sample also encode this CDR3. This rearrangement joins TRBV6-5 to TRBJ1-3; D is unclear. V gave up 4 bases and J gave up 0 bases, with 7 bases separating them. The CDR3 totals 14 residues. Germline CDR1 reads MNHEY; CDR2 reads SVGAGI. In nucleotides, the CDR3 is TGTGCCAGCAGTTCGGGGTTCTCTGGAAACACCATATATTTT. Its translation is CASSSGFSGNTIYF.

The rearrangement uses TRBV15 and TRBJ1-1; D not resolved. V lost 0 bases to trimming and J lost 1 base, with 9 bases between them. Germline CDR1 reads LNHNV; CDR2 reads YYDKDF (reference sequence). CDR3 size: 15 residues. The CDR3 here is CATSRDRERNTEAFF. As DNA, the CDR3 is TGTGCCACCAGCAGAGATCGGGAGAGGAACACTGAAGCTTTCTTT.

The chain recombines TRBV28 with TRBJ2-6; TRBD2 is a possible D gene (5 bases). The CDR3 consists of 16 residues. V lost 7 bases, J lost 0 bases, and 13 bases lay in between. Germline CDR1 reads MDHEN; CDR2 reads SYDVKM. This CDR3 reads CASTPETISGANVLTF. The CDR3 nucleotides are TGTGCCAGCACCCCGGAGACTATCTCTGGGGCCAACGTCCTGACTTTC. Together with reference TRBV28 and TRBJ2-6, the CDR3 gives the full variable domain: DVKVTQSSRYLVKRTGEKVFLECVQDMDHENMFWYRQDPGLGLRLIYFSYDVKMKEKGDIPEGYSVSREKKERFSLILESASTNQTSMYLCASTPETISGANVLTFGAGSRLTVL.

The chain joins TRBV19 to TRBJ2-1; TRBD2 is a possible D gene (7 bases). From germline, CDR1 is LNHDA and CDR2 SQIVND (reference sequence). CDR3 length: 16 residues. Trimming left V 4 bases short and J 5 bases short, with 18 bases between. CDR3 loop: CASSKEGGRSHNEQFF. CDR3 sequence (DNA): TGTGCCAGTAGTAAAGAGGGGGGGAGGTCCCACAATGAGCAGTTCTTC.